This is a list of T cell receptor beta chains from one sample in a study of CD4 T cells in relation to SARS-CoV-2 and coronaviruses. Their target antigens are unknown. Repertoires were generated with immunoSEQ multiplex PCR, while TCRdb's copy carries only in-frame clones and drops some. The sample consists of roughly 19,000 clones, over 70% of them appearing once. The sequenced material came from CD4+ T cells from PBMCs, cultured in vitro. Receptors originate from a human donor in good health. Each CDR3 is given with its conserved first and last residue. Each record gives: J gene, V gene, CDR3 protein.

>TRBJ2-7|TRBV7-2
CASSGGISSGPYEQYF
>TRBJ1-1|TRBV5-1
CASSRSGTENTEAFF
>TRBJ1-3|TRBV30
CAWSVGGNTIYF
>TRBJ1-5|TRBV6-1
CASSDDGAWQPQHF
>TRBJ2-7|TRBV7-6
CASSLGVGAGGFTNEQYF
>TRBJ1-4|TRBV27
CASSFSGTNEKLFF
>TRBJ2-7|TRBV29-1
CSVVTATSYEQYF
>TRBJ1-1|TRBV28
CASSLPGQGAEAFF
>TRBJ2-1|TRBV5-1
CASSREVNEQFF
>TRBJ2-7|TRBV5-1
CASSQGTQEEQYF
>TRBJ2-7|TRBV4-1
CASSQESRYEQYF
>TRBJ2-7|TRBV6-1
CASSERTSGAYEQYF
>TRBJ1-5|TRBV7-8
CASSLEIGQNQPQHF
>TRBJ1-2|TRBV6-5
CASSYVGMGYGYTF
>TRBJ2-5|TRBV5-4
CASSPRLADKTQYF
>TRBJ1-2|TRBV19
CASSIGQRYTHGYTF
>TRBJ2-5|TRBV3-1/TRBV3-2
CASSQGLAGVGEETQYF
>TRBJ2-7|TRBV28
CASRRTGAKSSYEQYF